This T cell receptor beta chain is from a study of shared clonotypes between healthy human individuals. Every subset's genomic DNA went evenly onto several immunoSEQ plates. Produced via immunoSEQ multiplex PCR; TCRdb's table is partial and in-frame only. This sample has roughly 1,500,000 clones, with approximately 98.5% found just once. The origin of this receptor is a man aged 30 to 45 in good health. Sequenced input: naive CD4+ T cells sorted from blood. Sample subset: CD45RA+ positively selected.

CDR3 sequence: CASSYSFGSGSNTGELFF. The CDR3, as DNA: TGTGCCAGCAGTTACTCTTTCGGTAGCGGGTCGAACACCGGGGAGCTGTTTTTT. The V and J genes are TRBV6-7 and TRBJ2-2; 7 nucleotides align to TRBD2. TRBV6-7 carries the ORF label, with uncertain function. The ends lost 0 bases at V and 0 bases at J; junction bases unmatched: 7. The CDR3 runs to 18 residues.